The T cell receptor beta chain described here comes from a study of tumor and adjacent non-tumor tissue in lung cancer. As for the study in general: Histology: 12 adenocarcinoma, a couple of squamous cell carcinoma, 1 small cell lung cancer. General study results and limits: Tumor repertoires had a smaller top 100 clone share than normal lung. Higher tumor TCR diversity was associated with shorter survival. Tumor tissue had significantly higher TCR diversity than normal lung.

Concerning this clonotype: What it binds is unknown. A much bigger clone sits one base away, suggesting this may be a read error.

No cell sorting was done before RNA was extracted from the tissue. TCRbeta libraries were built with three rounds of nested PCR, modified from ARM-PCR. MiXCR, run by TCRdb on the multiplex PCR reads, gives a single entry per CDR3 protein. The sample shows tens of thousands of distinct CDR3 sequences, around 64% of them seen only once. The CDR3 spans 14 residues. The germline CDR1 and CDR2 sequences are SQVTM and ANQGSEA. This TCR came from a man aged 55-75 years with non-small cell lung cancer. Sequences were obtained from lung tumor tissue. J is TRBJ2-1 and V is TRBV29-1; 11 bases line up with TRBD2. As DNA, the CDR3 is TGCAGCGCAAAGACTAGCGGGACAGGGTCTGAGCTGTTCTTC. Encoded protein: CSAKTSGTGSELFF.